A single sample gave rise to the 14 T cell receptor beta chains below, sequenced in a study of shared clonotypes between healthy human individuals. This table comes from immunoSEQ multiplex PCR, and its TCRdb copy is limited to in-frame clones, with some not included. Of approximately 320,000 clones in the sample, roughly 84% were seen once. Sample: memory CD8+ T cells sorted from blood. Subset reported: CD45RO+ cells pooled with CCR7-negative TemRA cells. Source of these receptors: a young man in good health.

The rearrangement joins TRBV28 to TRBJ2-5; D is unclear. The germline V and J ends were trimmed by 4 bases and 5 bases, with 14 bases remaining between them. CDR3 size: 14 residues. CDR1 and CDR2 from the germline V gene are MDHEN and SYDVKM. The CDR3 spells CASSWLSAGETQYF. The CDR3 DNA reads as TGTGCCAGCAGTTGGCTTTCTGCTGGGGAGACCCAGTACTTC.

CDR3 loop: CASSLGPDSNTEAFF. In DNA form, the CDR3 reads TGCGCCAGCAGCTTGGGGCCGGATTCTAACACTGAAGCTTTCTTT. V usage is TRBV5-1 and J usage is TRBJ1-1; D not resolved. The CDR3 length is 15 residues. The V and J ends lost 0 bases and 2 bases respectively, with 11 bases between them. Looked up from germline, CDR1 is SGHRS and CDR2 is YFSETQ.

In DNA form, the CDR3 reads TGCAGCGTTTGGGATAGCGGGACTTACGAGCAGTACTTC. It encodes CSVWDSGTYEQYF. J is TRBJ2-7 and V is TRBV29-1; 8 bases fit TRBD2. J was trimmed by 4 bases and V by 5 bases; bases with no gene match: 7. Germline loops: CDR1 SQVTM, CDR2 ANQGSEA. The CDR3 is 13 residues long.

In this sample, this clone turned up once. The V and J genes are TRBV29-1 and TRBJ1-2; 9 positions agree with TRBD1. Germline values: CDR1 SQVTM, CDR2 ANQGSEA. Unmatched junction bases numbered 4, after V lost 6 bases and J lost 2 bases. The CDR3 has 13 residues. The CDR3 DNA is TGCAGCGTGACCGGGACAGGGAACTATGGCTACACCTTC. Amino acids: CSVTGTGNYGYTF.

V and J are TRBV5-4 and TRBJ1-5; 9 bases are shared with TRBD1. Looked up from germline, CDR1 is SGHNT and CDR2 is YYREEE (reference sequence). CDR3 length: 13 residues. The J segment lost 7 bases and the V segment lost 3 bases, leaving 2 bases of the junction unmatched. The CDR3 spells CASSWDREQPQHF. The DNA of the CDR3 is TGTGCCAGCAGCTGGGACAGGGAGCAGCCCCAGCATTTT.

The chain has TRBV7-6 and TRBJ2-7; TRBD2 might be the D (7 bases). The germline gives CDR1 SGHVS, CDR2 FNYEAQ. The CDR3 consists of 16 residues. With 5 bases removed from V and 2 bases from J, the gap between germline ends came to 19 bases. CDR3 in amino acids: CASSPTGGPLAYEQYF. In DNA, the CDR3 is TGTGCCAGCAGCCCCACCGGGGGGCCACTCGCCTACGAGCAGTACTTC.

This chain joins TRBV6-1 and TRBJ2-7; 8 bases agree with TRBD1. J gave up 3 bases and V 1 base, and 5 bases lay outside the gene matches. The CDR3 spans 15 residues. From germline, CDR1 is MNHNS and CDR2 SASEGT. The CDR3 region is CASSEGQGAIYEQYF. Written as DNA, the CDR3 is TGTGCCAGCAGTGAAGGCCAGGGGGCGATCTACGAGCAGTACTTC.

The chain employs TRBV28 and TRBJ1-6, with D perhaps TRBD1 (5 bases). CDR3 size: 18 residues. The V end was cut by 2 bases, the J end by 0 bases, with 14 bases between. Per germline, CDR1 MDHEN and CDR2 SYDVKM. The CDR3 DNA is TGTGCCAGCAGTTTAAAATGGTGGGGGAGCTCCTATAATTCACCCCTCCACTTT. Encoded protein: CASSLKWWGSSYNSPLHF.

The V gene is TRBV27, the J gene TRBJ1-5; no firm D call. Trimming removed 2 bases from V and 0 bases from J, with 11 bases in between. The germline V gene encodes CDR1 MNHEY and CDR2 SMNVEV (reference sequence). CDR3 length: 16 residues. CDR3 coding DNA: TGTGCCAGCAGTTTACAGACCCCATATAGCAATCAGCCCCAGCATTTT. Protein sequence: CASSLQTPYSNQPQHF.

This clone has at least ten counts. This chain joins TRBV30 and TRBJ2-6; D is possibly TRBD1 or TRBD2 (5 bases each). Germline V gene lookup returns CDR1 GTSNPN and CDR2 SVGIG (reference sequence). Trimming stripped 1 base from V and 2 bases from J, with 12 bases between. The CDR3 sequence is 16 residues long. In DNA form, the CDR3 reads TGTGCCTGGAGTGAGGGTTGGGGGACTGGGGCCAACGTCCTGACTTTC. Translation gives CAWSEGWGTGANVLTF.

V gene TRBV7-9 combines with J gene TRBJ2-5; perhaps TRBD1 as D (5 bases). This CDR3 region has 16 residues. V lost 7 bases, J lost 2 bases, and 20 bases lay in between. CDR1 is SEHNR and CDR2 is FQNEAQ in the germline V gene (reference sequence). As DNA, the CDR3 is TGTGCCAGCATGCCCTGGTGGGGCGGAGAACAAGAGACCCAGTACTTC. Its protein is CASMPWWGGEQETQYF.

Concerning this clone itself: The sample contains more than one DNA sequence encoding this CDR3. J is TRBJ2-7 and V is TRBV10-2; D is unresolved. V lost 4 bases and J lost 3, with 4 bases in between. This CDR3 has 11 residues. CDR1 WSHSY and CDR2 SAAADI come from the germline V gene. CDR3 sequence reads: CASSASYEQYF. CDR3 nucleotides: TGCGCCAGCAGTGCCAGCTACGAGCAGTACTTC.

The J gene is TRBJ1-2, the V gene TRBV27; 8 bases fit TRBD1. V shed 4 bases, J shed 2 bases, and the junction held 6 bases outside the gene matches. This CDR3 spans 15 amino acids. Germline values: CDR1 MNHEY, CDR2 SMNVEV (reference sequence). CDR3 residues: CASSYRGSLNYGYTF. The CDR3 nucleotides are TGTGCCAGCAGTTACAGGGGGAGTCTAAACTATGGCTACACCTTC.

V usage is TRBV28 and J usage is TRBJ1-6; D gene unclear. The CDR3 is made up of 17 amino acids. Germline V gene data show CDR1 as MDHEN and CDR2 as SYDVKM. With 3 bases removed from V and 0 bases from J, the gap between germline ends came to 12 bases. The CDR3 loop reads CASSLSQPSSYNSPLHF. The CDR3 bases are TGTGCCAGCAGTTTGAGCCAGCCGAGCTCCTATAATTCACCCCTCCACTTT. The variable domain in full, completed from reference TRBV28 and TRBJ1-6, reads DVKVTQSSRYLVKRTGEKVFLECVQDMDHENMFWYRQDPGLGLRLIYFSYDVKMKEKGDIPEGYSVSREKKERFSLILESASTNQTSMYLCASSLSQPSSYNSPLHFGNGTRLTVT.